The 24 T cell receptor beta chains reported below all come from one sample, sequenced in a study of tumor-infiltrating lymphocytes in primary liver carcinoma. Joint extraction of RNA and DNA used roughly 18-34 mg of bulk tissue that was unsorted. A primer matching the constant region was used to make TCR beta cDNA from around 550 ng of total RNA. Three-round nested multiplex PCR performed with slightly modified ARM-PCR produced the TCR beta libraries. TRBV1-TRBV30 forward primers and a C-beta reverse primer were used in the first two PCR rounds, which each ran for about 9 cycles. A single record per CDR3 protein comes from TCRdb applying MiXCR to the multiplex PCR reads. Of approximately 47,000 distinct CDR3 sequences listed, 70% to 75% were seen once; the top ten hold 20% to 30%. Sequencing was performed on liver tumor tissue from sampling region 3. Subset: tumor region T3, left-lateral pole. All receptors come from a man aged 35 to 55 with primary liver carcinoma and hepatitis B virus infection.

Note on this clonotype: This sequence may be a read error, since a much larger clone differs from it by one base. This rearrangement joins TRBV12-3 or TRBV12-4 to TRBJ2-7, with D uncertain. The CDR3 is 14 amino acids. V gave up 7 bases and J gave up 0 bases, with 13 bases separating them. Written as DNA, the CDR3 is TGTGCCAGCAACATGGACCCGAGCTCCTACGAGCAGTACTTC. This encodes CASNMDPSSYEQYF.

Notes on this clonotype: This likely comes from a read error, as the CDR3 has no conserved phenylalanine or tryptophan at its end. The chain links TRBV12-3 or TRBV12-4 to TRBJ2-5; possible D gene TRBD2, 6 bases. The CDR3 has 15 residues. Trimming took 6 bases from V and 5 from J, leaving 19 bases between them. CDR3 coding DNA: TGTGCCAGCAGCGTATCGGGAACTAGCTGTGAGACCCAGTACCTC. The encoded protein is CASSVSGTSCETQYL.

Note on this clonotype: The conserved phenylalanine or tryptophan normally closing the CDR3 is absent here, so this likely arose from a read error. The DNA is omitted, as the CDR3 cannot be located on it reliably, and the CDR3 follows TCRdb's listing. The chain is built from TRBV4-1 and TRBJ2-7; TRBD2 is the table's D call and was not checked against the DNA. The germline gives CDR1 MGHRA, CDR2 YSYEKL. Including both end residues, the CDR3 is 16 amino acids long. CDR3 residues: CASSQDFSGSSYEHYL.

As regards this clonotype: It is likely a read error, because the conserved phenylalanine at the end of the CDR3 is missing. This sequence joins TRBV4-1 and TRBJ2-5, with D perhaps TRBD1 (6 bases). The CDR3 sequence is 14 residues long. Germline assignment: CDR1 MGHRA and CDR2 YSYEKL. Trimming cost V 4 bases and J 5 bases, with 14 bases left between them. Written as DNA, the CDR3 is TGCGCCAGCAGCCTTTCGACAGGTTGCGAGACCCAGTACTTA. It codes for CASSLSTGCETQYL.

Turning to this clonotype: One end of the junction does not line up with germline, which may come from a read error. The chain links TRBV24-1 to TRBJ2-7; 9 bases line up with TRBD2. Germline loops: CDR1 KGHDR, CDR2 SFDVKD. The CDR3 extends over 15 amino acids. This chain's CDR3 is CATLRSSGGSCEQYF. CDR3 DNA: TGTGCCACCCTCCGGAGTAGCGGGGGCTCCTGCGAGCAGTACTTC.

The rearrangement uses TRBV4-2 and TRBJ1-1; TRBD1 is a possible D gene (6 bases). The CDR3 has 17 residues. V was cut by 0 bases and J by 0 bases, with 14 bases left in between. Germline values: CDR1 LGHNA, CDR2 YNFKEQ. The CDR3 loop reads CASSQDHDRTLNTEAFF. The CDR3 DNA is TGTGCCAGCAGCCAAGATCACGACAGGACATTGAACACTGAAGCTTTCTTT.

Concerning this clonotype itself: This CDR3 is missing its conserved last phenylalanine or tryptophan, likely due to a read error. V gene TRBV12-3 or TRBV12-4 combines with J gene TRBJ2-7; D uncertain. Between the trimmed V and J ends, which lost 6 bases and 7 bases, there was a span of 13 bases. This CDR3 is built from 12 residues. CDR3 nucleotides: TGTGCCAGCAGCGGACCAGCTTGGGAGCAGTACTCC. It codes for CASSGPAWEQYS.

The chain combines TRBV7-3 with TRBJ2-2; the match to TRBD2 covers 11 bases. Germline values: CDR1 SGHTA, CDR2 FQGTGA. The CDR3 has 19 amino acids. J was trimmed by 6 bases and V by 1 base; bases with no gene match: 13. The CDR3 here is CASSLRGGLAAYRSGELFF. The CDR3, as DNA: TGTGCCAGCAGCTTAAGAGGGGGACTAGCGGCTTACAGATCCGGGGAGCTGTTTTTT. Full variable domain (rest looked up from reference TRBV7-3 and TRBJ2-2): GAGVSQTPSNKVTEKGKYVELRCDPISGHTALYWYRQSLGQGPEFLIYFQGTGAADDSGLPNDRFFAVRPEGSVSTLKIQRTERGDSAVYLCASSLRGGLAAYRSGELFFGEGSRLTVL.

A note on this clonotype: The conserved phenylalanine or tryptophan normally closing the CDR3 is absent here, so this likely arose from a read error. J is TRBJ2-3 and V is TRBV29-1; 7 bases fit TRBD2. CDR1 is SQVTM, CDR2 ANQGSEA, per germline. The CDR3 totals 13 residues. The DNA for the CDR3 is TGCAGCCTTGATGGGGGGGAACGGGATACGCAGTATCTT. Translating it yields CSLDGGERDTQYL.

As regards this clonotype: This likely comes from a read error, as the CDR3 has no conserved phenylalanine or tryptophan at its end. J is TRBJ2-5 and V is TRBV7-9; 12 nucleotides match TRBD1. CDR3 length: 16 amino acids. From germline, CDR1 is SEHNR and CDR2 FQNEAQ (reference sequence). CDR3 nucleotides: TGTGCCAACAGCCTCGGGGACAGGGGGCTGCAAGAGACCCAGTACTTA. Its protein is CANSLGDRGLQETQYL.

Remarks on this clonotype: It may be a read error: a sequence one base away is much more abundant. V is TRBV5-1 and J is TRBJ2-1; 7 bases map to TRBD2. With 3 bases clipped from V and 8 bases from J, the junction kept 8 bases outside the gene matches. From germline, CDR1 is SGHRS and CDR2 YFSETQ. This CDR3 comprises 14 residues. This CDR3 is CASSSGLLMDEQFF. DNA for the CDR3: TGCGCCAGCAGCTCGGGACTACTCATGGATGAGCAGTTCTTC.

The V and J genes are TRBV29-1 and TRBJ2-1, with a tentative D call TRBD2 (6 bases). This CDR3 contains 15 residues. Germline V CDR1 and CDR2: SQVTM, ANQGSEA. The CDR3 DNA reads as TGCGGCGCTGAGCGCCGGGACGGGGGTTACAATGAGCAGTTCTTC. Its protein is CGAERRDGGYNEQFF.

A few counts support this clonotype. The chain links TRBV11-2 to TRBJ2-3; D possibly corresponds to TRBD2 (7 bases). The CDR3 consists of 16 residues. Trimming removed 11 bases at V and 1 base at J, with 22 bases between. The germline CDR1 and CDR2 sequences are SGHAT and FQNNGV. DNA for the CDR3: TGTGCCGACGGCCCGCCGGGGGGCAGGGGCACAGATACGCAGTATTTT. Protein product: CADGPPGGRGTDTQYF.

For this clonotype: Compared with germline, one end of the junction differs, possibly owing to a read error. J is TRBJ2-1 and V is TRBV4-1; TRBD2 matches 10 bases. The CDR3 is 16 amino acids. Per the germline V gene, CDR1 is MGHRA and CDR2 is YSYEKL. For the CDR3, the DNA is TGCGCCAGCAGCCAATCCGGGACTAGCGTCTACAATGTGCAGTTCTTC. Residues: CASSQSGTSVYNVQFF.

Comment on this clonotype: Since no conserved phenylalanine or tryptophan closes the CDR3, a read error is the likely cause. V and J are TRBV6-5 and TRBJ2-2, with unresolved D. Germline-derived CDR1 and CDR2 are MNHEY and SVGAGI. The CDR3 runs 14 residues. The CDR3 region is CASSLTPNAGELFL. The CDR3 bases are TGTGCCAGCAGTTTAACACCGAACGCCGGGGAGCTGTTTTTA.

This chain links TRBV10-3 with TRBJ2-3, with D tentatively TRBD2 (6 bases). The V end was cut by 6 bases, the J end by 14 bases, with 24 bases between. Per the germline V gene, CDR1 is ENHRY and CDR2 is SYGVKD. The CDR3 totals 14 residues. The CDR3: CAISPYGSADTRYF. In nucleotides, the CDR3 is TGTGCCATCAGCCCTTACGGGAGCGCAGATACACGGTATTTT.

As regards this clonotype: A junction end diverges from the germline sequence, so it may reflect a read error. The genes are TRBV4-1 and TRBJ2-7; D gene ambiguous. In germline, CDR1 is MGHRA, CDR2 YSYEKL. The CDR3 consists of 16 residues. The CDR3 DNA reads TGTGCCAGCTGCCAAGATTTTAACGGAAGCTCCTACGAGCAGTACTTC. Its protein is CASCQDFNGSSYEQYF.

The chain links TRBV7-9 to TRBJ1-2; no clear D. Germline V lookup: CDR1 SEHNR, CDR2 FQNEAQ (reference sequence). V shed 5 bases and J shed 10 bases, with 11 bases lying between them. The CDR3 totals 11 residues. CDR3 sequence (DNA): TGTGCCAGCAGCCGCATGGGAGCCTACACCTTC. Translated: CASSRMGAYTF. The variable domain in full, completed from reference TRBV7-9 and TRBJ1-2, reads DTGVSQNPRHKITKRGQNVTFRCDPISEHNRLYWYRQTLGQGPEFLTYFQNEAQLEKSRLLSDRFSAERPKGSFSTLEIQRTEQGDSAMYLCASSRMGAYTFGSGTRLTVV.

As concerns this clonotype: A read error may produce the germline difference seen at one junction end. The chain combines TRBV6-1 with TRBJ2-1, with D possibly TRBD1 on 5 matching bases. Germline V gives CDR1 MNHNS, CDR2 SASEGT. The CDR3 contains 15 residues. CDR3 region: CASSPLQGSYSEQFF. The DNA for the CDR3 is TGTGCCAGTAGTCCTCTTCAGGGCTCCTACAGTGAGCAGTTCTTC.

Comments on this clonotype: One end of the junction varies from germline; a read error may be responsible. The rearrangement links TRBV10-3 to TRBJ2-2; possibly TRBD1 for D (5 bases). This CDR3 region has 14 residues. Germline values: CDR1 ENHRY, CDR2 SYGVKD. The CDR3 protein is CAISKSRDDRELFF. CDR3 bases: TGTGCCATCAGTAAGTCCAGGGATGACAGGGAGCTGTTTTTT.

Only a few counts were recorded for this clonotype. A junction end diverges from the germline sequence, so it may reflect a read error. The chain uses TRBV9 and TRBJ2-2, with unresolved D. CDR3 size: 16 residues. Per germline, CDR1 SGDLS and CDR2 YYNGEE. The CDR3 protein is CAGSVATGPDTGELFF. The CDR3, as DNA: TGTGCCGGCAGCGTAGCTACGGGCCCCGACACCGGGGAGCTGTTTTTT.

The chain uses TRBV5-4 and TRBJ2-5, with D unclear. Per the germline V gene, CDR1 is SGHNT and CDR2 is YYREEE (reference sequence). Between the trimmed V and J ends, which lost 6 bases and 5 bases, there was a span of 20 bases. CDR3 length: 15 amino acids. The CDR3 loop reads CASINMTWVGETQYF. DNA of the CDR3: TGTGCCAGCATCAACATGACATGGGTTGGCGAGACCCAGTACTTC.

With regard to this clonotype: Here the CDR3 omits its conserved ending phenylalanine or tryptophan, so a read error is the likely source. The J gene is TRBJ2-7, the V gene TRBV4-1, with D possibly being TRBD1 (6 bases). In germline, CDR1 is MGHRA, CDR2 YSYEKL. V was pared by 2 bases and J by 1 base, with 12 bases between. This CDR3 is built from 15 residues. The CDR3 protein is CASSQWTGTSYEQYL. CDR3 in DNA: TGCGCCAGCAGCCAATGGACTGGGACATCCTACGAGCAGTACTTA.

With regard to this clonotype: Compared with germline, one end of the junction differs, possibly owing to a read error. The CDR3 DNA is TGTGCCAGCAGCCGCGAGGGGTTTAACGGGCAGCACTTC. It yields the protein CASSREGFNGQHF. This chain links TRBV11-1 with TRBJ2-7, with D perhaps being TRBD1 or TRBD2 (5 bases each). From germline, CDR1 is SGHAT and CDR2 FQDESV (reference sequence). The CDR3 spans 13 residues.